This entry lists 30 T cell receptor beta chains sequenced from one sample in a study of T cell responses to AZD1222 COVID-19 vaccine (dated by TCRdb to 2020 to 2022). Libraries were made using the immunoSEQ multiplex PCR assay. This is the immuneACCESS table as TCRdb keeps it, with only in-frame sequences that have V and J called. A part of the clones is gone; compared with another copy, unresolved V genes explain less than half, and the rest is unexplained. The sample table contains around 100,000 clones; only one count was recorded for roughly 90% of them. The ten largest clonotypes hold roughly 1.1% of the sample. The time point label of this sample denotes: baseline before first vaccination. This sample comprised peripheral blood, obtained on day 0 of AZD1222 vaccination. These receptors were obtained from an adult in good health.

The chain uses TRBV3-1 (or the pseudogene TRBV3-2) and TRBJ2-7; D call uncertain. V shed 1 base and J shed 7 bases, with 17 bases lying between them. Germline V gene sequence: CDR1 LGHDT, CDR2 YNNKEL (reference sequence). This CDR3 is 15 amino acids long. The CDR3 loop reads CASSQVWSVSTEQYF. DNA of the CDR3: TGTGCCAGCAGCCAAGTTTGGTCAGTATCTACGGAGCAGTACTTC.

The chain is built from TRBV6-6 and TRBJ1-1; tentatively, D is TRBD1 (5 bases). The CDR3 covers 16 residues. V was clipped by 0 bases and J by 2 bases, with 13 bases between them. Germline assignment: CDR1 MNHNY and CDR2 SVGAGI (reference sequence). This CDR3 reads CASSYSLGGVNTEAFF. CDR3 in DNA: TGTGCCAGCAGTTACTCTCTTGGGGGGGTCAACACTGAAGCTTTCTTT.

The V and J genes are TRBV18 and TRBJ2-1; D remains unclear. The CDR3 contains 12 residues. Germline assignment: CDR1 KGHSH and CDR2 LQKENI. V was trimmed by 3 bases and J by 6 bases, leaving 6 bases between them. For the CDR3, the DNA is TGTGCCAGCTCACCCGGCGCCAATGAGCAGTTCTTC. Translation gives CASSPGANEQFF.

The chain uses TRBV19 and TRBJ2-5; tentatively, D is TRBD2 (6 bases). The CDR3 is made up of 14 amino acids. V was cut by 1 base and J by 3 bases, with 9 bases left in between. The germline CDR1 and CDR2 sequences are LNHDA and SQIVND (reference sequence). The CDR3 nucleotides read TGTGCCAGTAGTATAGTGGGGGGTGAAGAGACCCAGTACTTC. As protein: CASSIVGGEETQYF. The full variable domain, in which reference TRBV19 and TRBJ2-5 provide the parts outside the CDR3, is DGGITQSPKYLFRKEGQNVTLSCEQNLNHDAMYWYRQDPGQGLRLIYYSQIVNDFQKGDIAEGYSVSREKKESFPLTVTSAQKNPTAFYLCASSIVGGEETQYFGPGTRLLVL.

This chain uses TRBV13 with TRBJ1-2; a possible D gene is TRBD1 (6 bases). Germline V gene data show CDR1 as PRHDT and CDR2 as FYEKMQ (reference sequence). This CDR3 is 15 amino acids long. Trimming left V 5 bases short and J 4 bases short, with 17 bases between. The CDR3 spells CASSTQGIPSYGYTF. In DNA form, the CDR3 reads TGTGCCAGCAGCACTCAGGGGATCCCCAGCTATGGCTACACCTTC.

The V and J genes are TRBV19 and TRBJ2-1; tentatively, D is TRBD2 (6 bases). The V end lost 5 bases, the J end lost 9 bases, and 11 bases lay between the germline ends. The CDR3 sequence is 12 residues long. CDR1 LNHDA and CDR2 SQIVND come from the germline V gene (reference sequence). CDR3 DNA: TGTGCCAGTAGTCGACTAGTTTCTGAGCAGTTCTTC. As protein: CASSRLVSEQFF.

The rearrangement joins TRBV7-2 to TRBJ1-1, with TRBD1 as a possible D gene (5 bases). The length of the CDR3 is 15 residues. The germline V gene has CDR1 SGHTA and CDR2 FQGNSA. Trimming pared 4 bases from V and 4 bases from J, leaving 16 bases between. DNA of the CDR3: TGTGCCAGCAGCTCCGCCGGGACGGTCTTCACTGAAGCTTTCTTT. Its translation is CASSSAGTVFTEAFF.

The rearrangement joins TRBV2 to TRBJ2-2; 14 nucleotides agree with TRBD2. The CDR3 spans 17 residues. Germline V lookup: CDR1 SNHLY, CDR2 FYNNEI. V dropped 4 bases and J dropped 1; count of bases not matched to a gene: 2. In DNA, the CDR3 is TGTGCCAGCAGTGGACTAGCGGGAGGGCGGAACACCGGGGAGCTGTTTTTT. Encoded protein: CASSGLAGGRNTGELFF.

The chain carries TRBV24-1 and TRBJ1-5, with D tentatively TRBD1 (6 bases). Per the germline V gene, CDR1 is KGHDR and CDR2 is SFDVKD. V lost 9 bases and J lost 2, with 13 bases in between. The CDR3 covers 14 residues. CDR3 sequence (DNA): TGTGCCACCCAGGGGCGGACGGGCAATCAGCCCCAGCATTTT. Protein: CATQGRTGNQPQHF.

The CDR3, as DNA: TGTGCCAGCAGTTACCTAAATAGCAATCAGCCCCAGCATTTT. Amino acids: CASSYLNSNQPQHF. The gene calls are TRBV6-2 or TRBV6-3 and TRBJ1-5; D ambiguous. Germline V CDR1 and CDR2: MNHEY, SVGEGT. With 2 bases removed from V and 0 bases from J, the gap between germline ends came to 5 bases. The CDR3 has 14 amino acids.

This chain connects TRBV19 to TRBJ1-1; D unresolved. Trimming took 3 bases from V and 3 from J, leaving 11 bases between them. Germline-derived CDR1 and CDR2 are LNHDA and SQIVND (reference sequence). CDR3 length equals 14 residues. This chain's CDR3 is CASSMKVRDTEAFF. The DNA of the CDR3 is TGTGCCAGTAGTATGAAGGTGAGAGACACTGAAGCTTTCTTT. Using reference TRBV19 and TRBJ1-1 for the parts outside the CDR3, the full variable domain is DGGITQSPKYLFRKEGQNVTLSCEQNLNHDAMYWYRQDPGQGLRLIYYSQIVNDFQKGDIAEGYSVSREKKESFPLTVTSAQKNPTAFYLCASSMKVRDTEAFFGQGTRLTVV.

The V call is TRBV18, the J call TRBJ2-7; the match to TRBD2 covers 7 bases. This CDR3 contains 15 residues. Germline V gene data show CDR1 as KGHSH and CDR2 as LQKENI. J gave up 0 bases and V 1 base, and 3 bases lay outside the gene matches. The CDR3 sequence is CASSPQSGGSYEQYF. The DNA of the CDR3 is TGTGCCAGCTCACCACAGTCGGGGGGCTCCTACGAGCAGTACTTC.

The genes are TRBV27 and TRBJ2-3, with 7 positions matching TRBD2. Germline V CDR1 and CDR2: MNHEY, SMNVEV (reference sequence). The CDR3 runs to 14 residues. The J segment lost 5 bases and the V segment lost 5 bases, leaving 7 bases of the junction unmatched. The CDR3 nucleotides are TGTGCCAGCAGTAGCGGGGTTGTAAAAGATACGCAGTATTTT. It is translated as CASSSGVVKDTQYF.

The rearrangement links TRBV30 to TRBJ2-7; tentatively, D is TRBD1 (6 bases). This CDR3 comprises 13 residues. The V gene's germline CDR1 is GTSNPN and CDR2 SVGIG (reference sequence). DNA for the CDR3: TGTGCTTCAACAGGGCGCATCTCCTACGAGCAGTACTTC. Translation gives CASTGRISYEQYF.

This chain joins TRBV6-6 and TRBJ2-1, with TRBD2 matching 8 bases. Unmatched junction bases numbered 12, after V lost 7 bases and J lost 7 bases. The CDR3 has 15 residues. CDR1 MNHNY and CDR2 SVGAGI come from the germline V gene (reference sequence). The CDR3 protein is CASTPRGGSRNEQFF. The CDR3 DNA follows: TGTGCCAGCACTCCCCGGGGGGGCAGTAGAAATGAGCAGTTCTTC.

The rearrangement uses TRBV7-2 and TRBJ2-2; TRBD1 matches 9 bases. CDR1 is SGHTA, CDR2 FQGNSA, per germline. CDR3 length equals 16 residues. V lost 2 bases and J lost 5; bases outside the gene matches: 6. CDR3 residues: CASSLKGQGGTGELFF. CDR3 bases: TGTGCCAGCAGCTTAAAGGGACAGGGAGGAACCGGGGAGCTGTTTTTT.

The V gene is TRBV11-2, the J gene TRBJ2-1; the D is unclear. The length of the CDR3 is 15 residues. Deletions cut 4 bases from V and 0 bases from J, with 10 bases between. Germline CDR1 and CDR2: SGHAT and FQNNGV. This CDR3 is CASSYSFSSYNEQFF. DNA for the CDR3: TGTGCCAGCAGCTATAGCTTCAGCTCCTACAATGAGCAGTTCTTC.

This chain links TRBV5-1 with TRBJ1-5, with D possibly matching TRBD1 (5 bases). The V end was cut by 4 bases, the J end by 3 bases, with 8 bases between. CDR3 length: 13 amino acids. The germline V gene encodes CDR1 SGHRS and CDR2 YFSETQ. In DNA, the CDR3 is TGCGCCAGCAGCCGGGACGTCAATCAGCCCCAGCATTTT. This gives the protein CASSRDVNQPQHF.

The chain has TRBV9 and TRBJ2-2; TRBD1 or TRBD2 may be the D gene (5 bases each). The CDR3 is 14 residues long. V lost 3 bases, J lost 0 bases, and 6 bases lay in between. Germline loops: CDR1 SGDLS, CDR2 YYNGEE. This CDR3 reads CASSGGANTGELFF. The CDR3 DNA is TGTGCCAGCAGCGGAGGGGCGAACACCGGGGAGCTGTTTTTT.

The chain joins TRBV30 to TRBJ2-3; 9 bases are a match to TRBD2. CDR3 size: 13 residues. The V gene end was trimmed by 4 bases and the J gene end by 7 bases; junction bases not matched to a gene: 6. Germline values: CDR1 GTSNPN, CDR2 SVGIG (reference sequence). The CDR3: CAWTPLAGNTQYF. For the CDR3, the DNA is TGTGCCTGGACGCCCCTAGCGGGGAATACGCAGTATTTT.

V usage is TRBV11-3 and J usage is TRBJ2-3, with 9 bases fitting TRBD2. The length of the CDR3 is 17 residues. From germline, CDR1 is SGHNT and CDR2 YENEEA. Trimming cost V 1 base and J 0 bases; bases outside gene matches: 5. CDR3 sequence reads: CASSLGLAGTSTDTQYF. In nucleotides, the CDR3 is TGTGCCAGCAGCTTAGGTCTAGCGGGGACTAGCACAGATACGCAGTATTTT.

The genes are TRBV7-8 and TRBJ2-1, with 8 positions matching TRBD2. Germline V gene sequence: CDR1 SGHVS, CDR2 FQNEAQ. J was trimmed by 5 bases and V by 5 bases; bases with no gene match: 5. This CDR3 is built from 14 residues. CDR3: CASSRTSRDNEQFF. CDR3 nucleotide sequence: TGTGCCAGCAGCCGGACTAGCCGCGACAATGAGCAGTTCTTC.

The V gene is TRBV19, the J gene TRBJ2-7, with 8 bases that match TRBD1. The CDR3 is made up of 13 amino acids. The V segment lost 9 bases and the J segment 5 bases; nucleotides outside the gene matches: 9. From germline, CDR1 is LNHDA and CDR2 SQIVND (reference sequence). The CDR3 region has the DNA TGTGCCAGCAGGAGCCAGGGGGCCAACGAGCAGTACTTC. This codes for CASRSQGANEQYF.

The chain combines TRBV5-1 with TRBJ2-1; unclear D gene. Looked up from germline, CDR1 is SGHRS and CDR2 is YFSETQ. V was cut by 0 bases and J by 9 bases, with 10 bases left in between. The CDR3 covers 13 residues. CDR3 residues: CASSLGWEGEQFF. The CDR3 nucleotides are TGCGCCAGCAGCTTGGGTTGGGAAGGTGAGCAGTTCTTC.

CDR3 loop: CASSVGTRVNEQFF. The DNA for the CDR3 is TGCGCCAGCAGCGTGGGGACTAGGGTCAATGAGCAGTTCTTC. This rearrangement joins TRBV5-1 to TRBJ2-1; 8 nucleotides match TRBD2. Per germline, CDR1 SGHRS and CDR2 YFSETQ. The length of the CDR3 is 14 residues. The trim removed 4 bases at V and 6 bases at J, leaving 6 bases unmatched.

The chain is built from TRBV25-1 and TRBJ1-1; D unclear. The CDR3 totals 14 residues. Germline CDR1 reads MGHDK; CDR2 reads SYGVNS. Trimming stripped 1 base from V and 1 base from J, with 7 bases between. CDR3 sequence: CASSESPKNTEAFF. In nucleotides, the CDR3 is TGTGCCAGCAGTGAATCACCGAAGAACACTGAAGCTTTCTTT. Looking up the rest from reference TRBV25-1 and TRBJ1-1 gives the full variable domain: EADIYQTPRYLVIGTGKKITLECSQTMGHDKMYWYQQDPGMELHLIHYSYGVNSTEKGDLSSESTVSRIRTEHFPLTLESARPSHTSQYLCASSESPKNTEAFFGQGTRLTVV.

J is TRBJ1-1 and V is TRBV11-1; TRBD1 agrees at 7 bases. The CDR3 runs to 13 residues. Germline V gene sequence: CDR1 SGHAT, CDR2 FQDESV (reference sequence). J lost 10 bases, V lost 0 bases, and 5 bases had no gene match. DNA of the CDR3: TGTGCCAGCAGCTTAGCCTACAGGGGAGCAGCTTTCTTT. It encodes CASSLAYRGAAFF.

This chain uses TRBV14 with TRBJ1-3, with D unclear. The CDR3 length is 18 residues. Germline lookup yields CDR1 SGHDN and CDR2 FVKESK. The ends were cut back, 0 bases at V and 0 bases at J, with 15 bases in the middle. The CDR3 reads CASSQDPSSGLSGNTIYF. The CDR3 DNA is TGTGCCAGCAGCCAAGACCCCTCTAGCGGGCTCTCTGGAAACACCATATATTTT.

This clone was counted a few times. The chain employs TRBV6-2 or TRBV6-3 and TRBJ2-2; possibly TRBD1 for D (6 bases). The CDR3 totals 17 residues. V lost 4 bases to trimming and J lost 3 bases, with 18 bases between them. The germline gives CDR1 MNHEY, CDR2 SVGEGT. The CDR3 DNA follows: TGTGCCAGCAGTTGGACCTCCGGGACACCTTACACCGGGGAGCTGTTTTTT. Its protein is CASSWTSGTPYTGELFF.

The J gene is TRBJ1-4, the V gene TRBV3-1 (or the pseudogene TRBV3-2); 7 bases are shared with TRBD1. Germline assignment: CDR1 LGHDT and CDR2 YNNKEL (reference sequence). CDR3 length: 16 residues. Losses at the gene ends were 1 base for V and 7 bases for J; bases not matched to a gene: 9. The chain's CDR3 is CASSQGQGEQVEKLFF. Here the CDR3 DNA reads TGTGCCAGCAGCCAAGGACAGGGCGAACAGGTTGAAAAACTGTTTTTT.